The sequence of this T cell receptor (beta chain) was determined in a study of T cell responses to AZD1222 COVID-19 vaccine. Study outcomes and limitations: Regions 160-218 and 743-854 dominated among vaccine-associated CD4 TCRs spanning spike. As reported, nearly half of all spike-specific TCRs target variant regions that are unmutated.

With 5 bases clipped from V and 8 bases from J, the junction kept 6 bases outside the gene matches. Germline V lookup: CDR1 SEHNR, CDR2 FQNEAQ (reference sequence). This CDR3 contains 13 residues. Produced via immunoSEQ multiplex PCR; TCRdb's table is partial and in-frame only. The sample gives over 100,000 clones, around 90% of which show up once; around 13% is in the top ten. Worth noting for this clone: Its cognate antigen is unknown.

The TCR originated in an adult in good health. Here the sequenced sample was peripheral blood, taken on day 0 of MenACWY control vaccination. The chain has TRBV7-9 and TRBJ2-1; TRBD2 aligns across 7 bases. The CDR3 reads CASSPSGGYEQFF. The CDR3 DNA reads TGTGCCAGCAGCCCCTCCGGGGGGTATGAGCAGTTCTTC.